The 14 T cell receptor beta chains listed next were all sequenced from one sample in a study of cytomegalovirus exposure and HLA in healthy donors. Primers for the PCR totalled 60 Vbeta and 13 Jbeta. Data came from immunoSEQ multiplex PCR; TCRdb stores just in-frame clones and leaves some out. The data show around 100,000 clones, 60% to 80% seen once. Sequenced sample: PBMCs. The receptors shown here come from a middle-aged man in good health and CMV-seropositive.

The chain combines TRBV19 with TRBJ2-7, with 9 bases aligning to TRBD2. J was trimmed by 6 bases and V by 4 bases; bases with no gene match: 1. From germline, CDR1 is LNHDA and CDR2 SQIVND (reference sequence). This CDR3 is 12 amino acids long. The CDR3 loop reads CASSKRGAEQYF. The CDR3 DNA reads as TGTGCCAGTAGTAAGCGGGGGGCCGAGCAGTACTTC.

This clone has only a few counts. This chain uses TRBV19 with TRBJ1-4; D not certain. Trimming removed 4 bases at V and 6 bases at J, with 9 bases between. The CDR3 extends over 13 amino acids. The germline V gene has CDR1 LNHDA and CDR2 SQIVND (reference sequence). The CDR3 here is CASSTHSHEKLFF. CDR3 in DNA: TGTGCCAGTAGTACCCACAGCCATGAAAAACTGTTTTTT.

This clone was seen only once. The rearrangement uses TRBV5-1 and TRBJ2-7; 7 bases match TRBD1. The CDR3 totals 11 residues. Germline CDR1 SGHRS, CDR2 YFSETQ. V dropped 4 bases and J dropped 7; count of bases not matched to a gene: 2. Here the CDR3 DNA reads TGCGCCAGCAGCCCGGACAGGGAGCAGTACTTC. This codes for CASSPDREQYF. Full variable domain (rest looked up from reference TRBV5-1 and TRBJ2-7): KAGVTQTPRYLIKTRGQQVTLSCSPISGHRSVSWYQQTPGQGLQFLFEYFSETQRNKGNFPGRFSGRQFSNSRSEMNVSTLELGDSALYLCASSPDREQYFGPGTRLTVT.

This clone came up a few times. CDR3 loop: CASSERWDSRTYGYTF. The CDR3 DNA is TGTGCCAGCAGTGAAAGATGGGACTCACGCACCTATGGCTACACCTTC. This chain joins TRBV2 and TRBJ1-2; D may be TRBD1 (5 bases). Germline loops: CDR1 SNHLY, CDR2 FYNNEI. Trimming removed 2 bases at V and 4 bases at J, with 17 bases between. The CDR3 sequence is 16 residues long.

CDR3 protein: CASIGGLGEKLFF. DNA for the CDR3: TGTGCCAGTATCGGGGGACTGGGTGAAAAACTGTTTTTT. The chain recombines TRBV19 with TRBJ1-4; D is possibly TRBD1 (5 bases). This CDR3 is built from 13 residues. The germline V gene has CDR1 LNHDA and CDR2 SQIVND (reference sequence). V lost 7 bases and J 7 bases, leaving 13 bases between the germline ends.

The chain carries TRBV2 and TRBJ1-2; tentative D call: TRBD1 (6 bases). Germline V gene lookup returns CDR1 SNHLY and CDR2 FYNNEI. V lost 6 bases and J 8 bases, leaving 19 bases between the germline ends. The CDR3 contains 14 residues. The CDR3 coding sequence is TGTGCCAGCAGCCCACCCCCGGGACAATCGGGCTACACCTTC. This sequence encodes CASSPPPGQSGYTF.

The CDR3 loop reads CASSFGGSQETQYF. In nucleotides, the CDR3 is TGTGCCAGCAGTTTCGGGGGTAGTCAAGAGACCCAGTACTTC. The V gene is TRBV2, the J gene TRBJ2-5; maybe TRBD2 (6 bases). V was cut by 5 bases and J by 2 bases, with 12 bases left in between. There are 14 residues in the CDR3. Germline assignment: CDR1 SNHLY and CDR2 FYNNEI.

This chain links TRBV15 with TRBJ2-1; D gene unclear. Looked up from germline, CDR1 is LNHNV and CDR2 is YYDKDF (reference sequence). The CDR3 totals 13 residues. V lost 8 bases and J 3 bases, leaving 11 bases between the germline ends. CDR3 sequence reads: CATSELIYNEQFF. CDR3 DNA sequence: TGTGCCACCTCCGAGCTCATCTACAATGAGCAGTTCTTC.

The rearrangement joins TRBV19 to TRBJ2-1, with 8 bases fitting TRBD2. The CDR3 has 15 amino acids. Germline-derived CDR1 and CDR2 are LNHDA and SQIVND (reference sequence). V shed 5 bases and J 2 bases; nucleotides not matched to a gene: 5. CDR3 nucleotide sequence: TGTGCCAGTAGTGTCCGGGAGGGAACCTACAATGAGCAGTTCTTC. Translated, it gives CASSVREGTYNEQFF.

This clone was detected once. V and J are TRBV7-2 and TRBJ2-4; tentatively, D is TRBD2 (5 bases). CDR3 length: 14 residues. Germline CDR1 and CDR2: SGHTA and FQGNSA. Trimming shortened V by 3 bases and J by 1 base, and 7 bases separated the two germline ends. The CDR3 protein is CASSFGIAKNIQYF. The CDR3 DNA sequence: TGTGCCAGCAGCTTCGGGATCGCCAAAAACATTCAGTACTTC.

This clone came up once. The J gene is TRBJ2-3, the V gene TRBV10-1, with 7 bases lining up with TRBD2. Germline CDR1 is WNHNN and CDR2 is SYGVQD (reference sequence). Unmatched junction bases numbered 14, after V lost 6 bases and J lost 2 bases. The CDR3 runs to 17 residues. The CDR3 DNA reads TGCGCCAGCAGCCTCCCTATTACTAGCGACTTCACAGATACGCAGTATTTT. It codes for CASSLPITSDFTDTQYF.

The rearrangement uses TRBV9 and TRBJ2-2, with 8 positions matching TRBD2. Looked up from germline, CDR1 is SGDLS and CDR2 is YYNGEE. The CDR3 loop spans 17 amino acids. Losses at the gene ends were 2 bases for V and 3 bases for J; bases not matched to a gene: 9. CDR3 sequence: CASSVGGAEGYTGELFF. The CDR3 coding sequence is TGTGCCAGCAGCGTCGGGGGGGCAGAGGGGTACACCGGGGAGCTGTTTTTT.

J is TRBJ2-3 and V is TRBV12-5; TRBD1 is a possible D gene (5 bases). The germline V and J ends were trimmed by 6 bases and 0 bases, with 7 bases remaining between them. Germline CDR1 is LGHNT and CDR2 is FRNRAP. CDR3 size: 13 residues. CDR3: CASGRGSTDTQYF. The CDR3 DNA sequence: TGTGCTAGTGGAAGGGGCAGCACAGATACGCAGTATTTT.

The sample holds a few counts of this clone. The CDR3 nucleotides read TGTGCCAGCAGCTTGGTACAGGGGGATGAGCAGTTCTTC. It is translated as CASSLVQGDEQFF. This chain links TRBV5-4 with TRBJ2-1; 8 nucleotides align to TRBD1. The V segment lost 0 bases and the J segment 8 bases; nucleotides outside the gene matches: 1. The germline V gene encodes CDR1 SGHNT and CDR2 YYREEE (reference sequence). The CDR3 spans 13 residues.